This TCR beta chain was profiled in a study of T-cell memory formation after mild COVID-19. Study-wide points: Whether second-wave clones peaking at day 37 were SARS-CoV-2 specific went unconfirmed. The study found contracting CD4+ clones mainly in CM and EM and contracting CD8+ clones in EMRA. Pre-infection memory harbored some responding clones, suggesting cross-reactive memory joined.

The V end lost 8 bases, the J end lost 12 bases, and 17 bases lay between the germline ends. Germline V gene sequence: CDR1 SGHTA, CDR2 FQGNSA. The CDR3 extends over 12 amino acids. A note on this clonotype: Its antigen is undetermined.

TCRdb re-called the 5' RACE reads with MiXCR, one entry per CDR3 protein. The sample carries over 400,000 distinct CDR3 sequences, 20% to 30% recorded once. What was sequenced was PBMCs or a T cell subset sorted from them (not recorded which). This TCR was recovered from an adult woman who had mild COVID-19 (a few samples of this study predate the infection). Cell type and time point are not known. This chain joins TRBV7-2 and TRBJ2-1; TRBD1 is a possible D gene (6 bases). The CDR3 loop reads CASDYRGSVQFF. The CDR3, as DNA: TGTGCCAGCGACTATAGGGGGTCAGTGCAGTTCTTC.